This T cell receptor beta chain was sequenced for a study of blood T cell repertoires in COVID-19. Trimming pared 2 bases from V and 0 bases from J, leaving 8 bases between. This CDR3 is 15 amino acids long. CDR1 is SNHLY, CDR2 FYNNEI, per germline. Profiling relied on immunoSEQ multiplex PCR, and the TCRdb table lists in-frame clones only, not all of them. The sample carries some 500,000 clones, 85% to 90% recorded once. The origin of this receptor is a woman in her forties or fifties with COVID-19, enrolled during active disease. The rearrangement links TRBV2 to TRBJ1-3; D gene uncertain. Sequences were obtained from peripheral blood. CDR3 DNA sequence: TGTGCCAGCAGTGAAAACACCCTCTCTGGAAACACCATATATTTT. This sequence encodes CASSENTLSGNTIYF.